The rows below give T cell receptor beta chains drawn from one sample of a study of blood T cell repertoires in COVID-19. The repertoire was sequenced with immunoSEQ multiplex PCR; TCRdb's copy has only in-frame clones and lacks some. This sample has about 14,000 clones, with more than 75% found just once. Source material: peripheral blood. Receptors originate from a man aged 80 or over with active or convalescent COVID-19. The CDR3 runs from the conserved cysteine through the conserved F or W. D genes are given only for firm matches. The listing skips clone size in some rows; elsewhere it reads once, few, many or a size class.

>NA|15|TRBJ2-2|once|TRBV7-2
CASSSSVVNTGELFF
TGTGCCAGCAGCTCGAGCGTAGTGAACACCGGGGAGCTGTTTTTT
>NA|13|TRBJ1-1|NA|TRBV27
CASSLSAGTEAFF
TGTGCCAGCAGTTTATCGGCAGGCACTGAAGCTTTCTTT
>TRBD2|13|TRBJ2-7|NA|TRBV5-1
CASSSGGTYEQYF
TGCGCCAGCAGCTCGGGGGGGACCTACGAGCAGTACTTC
>TRBD1|13|TRBJ1-1|NA|TRBV27
CASSLNRGLVAFF
TGTGCCAGCAGTCTTAACAGGGGCCTGGTAGCTTTCTTT
>NA|14|TRBJ1-1|once|TRBV6-6
CASRLSQGSTEAFF
TGTGCCAGCAGACTATCCCAGGGGAGCACTGAAGCTTTCTTT
>NA|15|TRBJ1-1|NA|TRBV27
CASSLTGYMNTEAFF
TGTGCCAGCAGTTTAACGGGTTACATGAACACTGAAGCTTTCTTT
>NA|13|TRBJ1-1|once|TRBV19
CASSSAGVTEAFF
TGTGCCAGTAGTAGTGCGGGGGTCACTGAAGCTTTCTTT
>NA|16|TRBJ2-5|NA|TRBV5-4
CASSKLDSARKETQYF
TGTGCCAGCAGCAAACTGGACAGCGCTAGAAAAGAGACCCAGTACTTC
>NA|14|TRBJ2-5|NA|TRBV5-4
CASSLEREWETQYF
TGTGCCAGCAGCTTGGAGAGGGAGTGGGAGACCCAGTACTTC
>TRBD1|17|TRBJ1-6|NA|TRBV19
CASSLRQGSSYNSPLHF
TGTGCCAGTAGTCTTCGACAGGGGAGCTCCTATAATTCACCCCTCCACTTT
>NA|13|TRBJ2-5|few|TRBV12-3/TRBV12-4
CASRPVDQETQYF
TGTGCCAGCAGGCCGGTGGACCAAGAGACCCAGTACTTC
>NA|11|TRBJ2-1|NA|TRBV29-1
CSVAAAGGEFF
TGCAGCGTTGCGGCGGCCGGGGGTGAGTTCTTC
>NA|15|TRBJ1-5|NA|TRBV5-5
CASSSEGNSNQPQHF
TGTGCCAGCAGCAGTGAGGGAAATAGCAATCAGCCCCAGCATTTT
>NA|14|TRBJ1-1|NA|TRBV28
CASSIQGFWTEAFF
TGTGCCAGCAGCATACAGGGATTCTGGACTGAAGCTTTCTTT
>TRBD1|14|TRBJ2-7|NA|TRBV20-1
CSASSGQGVNEQYF
TGCAGTGCTAGTTCCGGACAGGGGGTCAACGAGCAGTACTTC
>NA|18|TRBJ2-3|NA|TRBV18
CASSPPNRARGGADTQYF
TGTGCCAGCTCACCACCTAACAGGGCAAGGGGTGGTGCAGATACGCAGTATTTT
>TRBD2|15|TRBJ2-5|NA|TRBV6-5
CASTRTSGGQETQYF
TGTGCCAGCACGCGGACTAGCGGGGGGCAAGAGACCCAGTACTTC
>NA|14|TRBJ1-1|NA|TRBV19
CASSYVSVNTEAFF
TGTGCCAGTAGTTACGTTTCGGTGAACACTGAAGCTTTCTTT
>NA|16|TRBJ1-5|NA|TRBV6-2/TRBV6-3
CASSHPTVNSNQPQHF
TGTGCCAGCAGTCACCCGACAGTTAATAGCAATCAGCCCCAGCATTTT
>TRBD1|15|TRBJ2-5|NA|TRBV11-3
CASSLGPGQKETQYF
TGTGCCAGCAGCTTAGGCCCGGGACAGAAAGAGACCCAGTACTTC
>TRBD2|16|TRBJ2-1|NA|TRBV4-2
CASRVPRLAGGNEQFF
TGTGCCAGCAGGGTGCCGCGACTAGCGGGGGGCAATGAGCAGTTCTTC
>TRBD1|13|TRBJ1-2|few|TRBV2
CASSKGQGSGYTF
TGTGCCAGCAGTAAGGGACAGGGCTCTGGCTACACCTTC
>NA|14|TRBJ1-5|few|TRBV9
CASSRETGQEPQHF
TGTGCCAGCAGCAGGGAGACAGGCCAAGAGCCCCAGCATTTT
>TRBD2|16|TRBJ2-3|NA|TRBV28
CATRLPSGGAKDTQYF
TGTGCCACCCGTCTTCCTAGCGGGGGGGCAAAGGATACGCAGTATTTT
>TRBD2|16|TRBJ2-5|NA|TRBV11-3
CASSLVGNVGGGTQYF
TGTGCCAGCAGCTTAGTCGGCAATGTTGGGGGGGGGACCCAGTACTTC
>NA|13|TRBJ2-3|NA|TRBV12-5
CASGFARTDTQYF
TGTGCTAGTGGTTTCGCTAGAACAGATACGCAGTATTTT
>NA|13|TRBJ2-7|NA|TRBV7-3
CASSSGVQSEQYF
TGTGCCAGCAGCTCCGGCGTACAGTCGGAGCAGTACTTC
>TRBD1|13|TRBJ1-2|NA|TRBV3-1/TRBV3-2
CASSQTGKGGYTF
TGTGCCAGCAGCCAGACAGGGAAGGGTGGCTACACCTTC
>NA|13|TRBJ2-3|NA|TRBV27
CASSYGLPDTQYF
TGTGCCAGCAGTTACGGACTGCCCGATACGCAGTATTTT
>TRBD1|15|TRBJ1-1|NA|TRBV10-2
CASRANRGRNTEAFF
TGCGCCAGCCGCGCAAACAGGGGGCGGAACACTGAAGCTTTCTTT
>TRBD1|15|TRBJ2-5|NA|TRBV5-1
CASSKRTGQEETQYF
TGCGCCAGCAGCAAACGGACAGGGCAGGAAGAGACCCAGTACTTC
>NA|13|TRBJ2-7|few|TRBV7-9
CASSLVSSYEQYF
TGTGCCAGCAGCTTAGTTAGCTCCTACGAGCAGTACTTC
>NA|13|TRBJ2-3|NA|TRBV12-3/TRBV12-4
CASSPQTGDTQYF
TGTGCCAGCAGTCCCCAGACTGGAGATACGCAGTATTTT
>NA|14|TRBJ2-1|NA|TRBV15
CATRSGSSYNEQFF
TGTGCCACCAGGAGTGGGAGCTCCTACAATGAGCAGTTCTTC
>NA|15|TRBJ1-5|once|TRBV5-5
CASSLGQDIYQPQHF
TGTGCCAGCAGCTTGGGACAGGATATTTATCAGCCCCAGCATTTT
>TRBD1|15|TRBJ1-3|NA|TRBV18
CASSRDRDSGNTIYF
TGTGCCAGCTCACGGGACAGGGACTCTGGAAACACCATATATTTT
>NA|15|TRBJ2-7|NA|TRBV27
CASGSRGLSTYEQYF
TGTGCCAGCGGAAGCCGGGGGTTAAGCACCTACGAGCAGTACTTC
>NA|12|TRBJ1-1|NA|TRBV12-3/TRBV12-4
CASSLGAAEAFF
TGTGCCAGCAGTCTTGGGGCGGCGGAAGCTTTCTTT
>TRBD1|17|TRBJ1-3|NA|TRBV2
CASSEGGQGPSGNTIYF
TGTGCCAGCAGTGAAGGCGGACAGGGACCCTCTGGAAACACCATATATTTT
>NA|15|TRBJ1-6|NA|TRBV7-2
CASSHFGVYNSPLHF
TGTGCCAGCAGCCACTTCGGGGTCTATAATTCACCCCTCCACTTT
>NA|10|TRBJ2-1|NA|TRBV11-2
CASSSSEQFF
TGTGCCAGCAGCTCTAGCGAGCAGTTCTTC
>NA|13|TRBJ2-3|NA|TRBV7-2
CASSSLSRGLQYF
TGTGCCAGCAGCTCCCTTTCCCGGGGGTTGCAGTATTTT
>TRBD1|12|TRBJ1-4|NA|TRBV29-1
CSVGQSNEKLFF
TGCAGCGTGGGACAGAGTAATGAAAAACTGTTTTTT
>NA|13|TRBJ1-2|NA|TRBV19
CASISTGAYGYTF
TGTGCCAGTATTTCGACAGGCGCATATGGCTACACCTTC
>NA|21|TRBJ1-4|NA|TRBV4-1
CASSQDARSGFINPLQEKLFF
TGCGCCAGCAGCCAAGACGCTAGGTCTGGGTTCATTAACCCCCTGCAGGAAAAACTGTTTTTT
>NA|12|TRBJ1-1|NA|TRBV12-3/TRBV12-4
CASSFGGAEAFF
TGTGCCAGCAGTTTCGGGGGTGCTGAAGCTTTCTTT
>TRBD1|16|TRBJ1-2|NA|TRBV7-8
CASSIGQGGSFYGYTF
TGTGCCAGCAGCATCGGACAGGGGGGTTCCTTCTATGGCTACACCTTC
>NA|17|TRBJ2-1|NA|TRBV6-2/TRBV6-3
CASSYRGGFSSYNEQFF
TGTGCCAGCAGTTACAGAGGGGGTTTCAGCTCCTACAATGAGCAGTTCTTC
>TRBD1|15|TRBJ2-7|NA|TRBV19
CASRRRQGEVYEQYF
TGTGCCAGTAGGAGGAGACAGGGGGAGGTTTACGAGCAGTACTTC
>NA|11|TRBJ2-7|NA|TRBV28
CASSLIYEQYF
TGTGCCAGCAGCCTTATTTACGAGCAGTACTTC
>TRBD1|15|TRBJ2-5|NA|TRBV6-1
CASSEGTGELATQYF
TGTGCCAGCAGTGAAGGGACAGGGGAGTTGGCGACCCAGTACTTC
>TRBD2|14|TRBJ2-5|NA|TRBV28
CASRGTSGEETQYF
TGTGCCAGCAGAGGGACTAGCGGGGAAGAGACCCAGTACTTC
>NA|12|TRBJ2-7|few|TRBV25-1
CASATGTLEQYF
TGTGCCAGCGCCACCGGGACACTCGAGCAGTACTTC
>TRBD1|18|TRBJ1-3|few|TRBV10-3
CAISLAPQGGIAGNTIYF
TGTGCCATCAGTCTCGCACCACAGGGGGGGATTGCTGGAAACACCATATATTTT